The entry that follows covers one TCR beta chain sequence. The data are from a study of shared clonotypes between healthy human individuals. The method was immunoSEQ multiplex PCR; TCRdb's version includes in-frame clones alone and lacks a portion of them. The profile covers around 1.4 million clones, with approximately 98.5% appearing a single time and approximately 0.4% taken by the ten largest. CDR1 and CDR2 from the germline V gene are SGHRS and YFSETQ. V was clipped by 0 bases and J by 3 bases; unmatched bases: 4. CDR3 length: 16 amino acids. The sequence derives from a man aged 30 to 45 in good health. This chain joins TRBV5-1 and TRBJ2-1; 9 nucleotides agree with TRBD2. The source material was naive CD4+ T cells sorted from blood. Subset indicated: CD45RA+ positively selected. The CDR3 here is CASSLAELAGYNEQFF. CDR3 DNA: TGCGCCAGCAGCTTGGCCGAACTAGCGGGCTACAATGAGCAGTTCTTC.